This T cell receptor (beta chain) comes out of a study of cytomegalovirus exposure and HLA in healthy donors. Germline loops: CDR1 SEHNR, CDR2 FQNEAQ (reference sequence). The germline V and J ends were trimmed by 5 bases and 3 bases, with 8 bases remaining between them. The CDR3 runs 13 residues. It was with 60 Vbeta and 13 Jbeta primers that the PCR ran. Measured with immunoSEQ multiplex PCR; TCRdb has only the in-frame clones, and not every one. The data show more than 140,000 clones, with about 80% seen just once and over 0.6% held by the top ten. A remark on this clone: Its antigen remains unidentified.

Whole-study findings and limits: In vitro work confirmed that a few CMV-associated chains recognize CMV antigens. Later on, an analysis found that several of the most significant clusters appeared to be linked to common viral pathogens, which included parvovirus B19.

This sequence joins TRBV7-9 and TRBJ1-5, with TRBD1 as a possible D gene (6 bases). This sequence was found in a male donor in good health and CMV-seronegative. The sample was PBMCs. CDR3 residues: CASSPGDNQPQHF. In DNA form, the CDR3 reads TGTGCCAGCAGCCCAGGGGACAATCAGCCCCAGCATTTT.